The 12 T cell receptor beta chains presented below share a single source sample, sequenced in a study of T cell responses to AZD1222 COVID-19 vaccine. Sequencing was performed with immunoSEQ multiplex PCR; in TCRdb, only in-frame clones are kept and a portion is missing. This table has 100,000 to 150,000 clones, about 88% appearing once. The sequencing used peripheral blood, collected on day 0 of AZD1222 vaccination. All receptors come from an adult in good health.

In DNA, the CDR3 is TGTGCCAGCAGTTACTCGGAGGGCGCGGGTCAGCCCCAGCATTTT. This gives the protein CASSYSEGAGQPQHF. This rearrangement joins TRBV6-2 or TRBV6-3 to TRBJ1-5; D unresolved. V was shortened by 0 bases and J by 6 bases, with 12 bases between the two germline ends. The CDR3 has 15 amino acids. Germline loops: CDR1 MNHEY, CDR2 SVGEGT.

The V and J genes are TRBV5-1 and TRBJ1-2; weak D call: TRBD1 (5 bases). V was cut by 7 bases and J by 6 bases, with 19 bases left in between. The germline V gene has CDR1 SGHRS and CDR2 YFSETQ. This CDR3 is 14 amino acids long. In DNA, the CDR3 is TGCGCCAGCGGCCGTGGTGGGGGTGGAGATGGCTACACCTTC. This translates into CASGRGGGGDGYTF.

The chain uses TRBV9 and TRBJ2-5, with a possible D match to TRBD2 (6 bases). V was cut by 0 bases and J by 5 bases, with 14 bases left in between. Germline V gene sequence: CDR1 SGDLS, CDR2 YYNGEE. This CDR3 has 15 residues. The CDR3 coding sequence is TGTGCCAGCAGCGTAGACGGAGGGATCTGGGAGACCCAGTACTTC. Translated, it gives CASSVDGGIWETQYF.

The chain has TRBV2 and TRBJ1-5; the D gene is possibly TRBD1 (6 bases). The CDR3 totals 15 residues. The V gene lost 4 bases and the J gene lost 7 bases, with 17 bases spanning the gap. Germline V CDR1 and CDR2: SNHLY, FYNNEI. The CDR3 DNA is TGTGCCAGCAGTGCAGAGACAGGCTGGGGCCAGCCCCAGCATTTT. Protein: CASSAETGWGQPQHF.

V gene TRBV5-5 combines with J gene TRBJ1-2; a possible D gene is TRBD1 (5 bases). The CDR3 is made up of 15 amino acids. Germline V gene sequence: CDR1 SGHKS, CDR2 YYEKEE (reference sequence). V lost 6 bases and J lost 5, with 20 bases in between. CDR3 in DNA: TGTGCCAGCAACCAAATCCCAGGGCAGAATTATGGCTACACCTTC. Translating gives CASNQIPGQNYGYTF.

The chain links TRBV24-1 to TRBJ2-1; TRBD2 might be the D (5 bases). V lost 6 bases to trimming and J lost 8 bases, with 7 bases between them. In germline, CDR1 is KGHDR, CDR2 SFDVKD. The CDR3 sequence is 11 residues long. CDR3 nucleotides: TGTGCCACCAGTCTAGCCTATGAGCAGTTCTTC. It is translated as CATSLAYEQFF.

The J gene is TRBJ1-2, the V gene TRBV11-2, with D maybe TRBD1 (6 bases). The germline CDR1 and CDR2 sequences are SGHAT and FQNNGV. This CDR3 spans 13 amino acids. With 1 base removed from V and 4 bases from J, the gap between germline ends came to 7 bases. This chain's CDR3 is CASSLGGAYGYTF. The CDR3 nucleotides read TGTGCCAGCAGCTTAGGGGGGGCCTATGGCTACACCTTC. Looking up the rest from reference TRBV11-2 and TRBJ1-2 gives the full variable domain: EAGVAQSPRYKIIEKRQSVAFWCNPISGHATLYWYQQILGQGPKLLIQFQNNGVVDDSQLPKDRFSAERLKGVDSTLKIQPAKLEDSAVYLCASSLGGAYGYTFGSGTRLTVV.

This chain joins TRBV3-1 (or the pseudogene TRBV3-2) and TRBJ2-7, with D possibly called TRBD1 or TRBD2 (5 bases each). The CDR3 contains 16 residues. V lost 0 bases and J 0 bases, leaving 12 bases between the germline ends. Germline V gene lookup returns CDR1 LGHDT and CDR2 YNNKEL (reference sequence). In DNA, the CDR3 is TGTGCCAGCAGCCAAGATCTTCCAGGGAGCTCCTACGAGCAGTACTTC. The encoded protein is CASSQDLPGSSYEQYF.

This rearrangement joins TRBV9 to TRBJ2-2; no reliable D call. Per germline, CDR1 SGDLS and CDR2 YYNGEE. The CDR3 loop spans 12 amino acids. V shed 2 bases and J shed 7 bases, with 6 bases lying between them. The CDR3 here is CASSVPNGELFF. In DNA form, the CDR3 reads TGTGCCAGCAGCGTCCCCAACGGGGAGCTGTTTTTT.

The chain employs TRBV28 and TRBJ2-5; the D gene is possibly TRBD2 (5 bases). The CDR3 is 14 residues long. Trimming took off 2 bases at V and 4 bases at J, with 11 bases between the two ends. The germline V gene encodes CDR1 MDHEN and CDR2 SYDVKM. The CDR3 protein is CASSLIGNGETQYF. CDR3 in DNA: TGTGCCAGCAGTTTAATCGGGAACGGAGAGACCCAGTACTTC.

This chain uses TRBV27 with TRBJ1-1; D is unclear. The CDR3 consists of 13 residues. Germline V CDR1 and CDR2: MNHEY, SMNVEV (reference sequence). With 5 bases removed from V and 5 bases from J, the gap between germline ends came to 12 bases. CDR3 nucleotide sequence: TGTGCCAGCAGTCTCCCCGGTATGACTGAAGCTTTCTTT. It codes for CASSLPGMTEAFF.

This rearrangement joins TRBV14 to TRBJ2-1, with TRBD2 matching 10 bases. With 6 bases clipped from V and 4 bases from J, the junction kept 9 bases outside the gene matches. The CDR3 totals 16 residues. In germline, CDR1 is SGHDN, CDR2 FVKESK. DNA of the CDR3: TGTGCCAGCAGTCCTAGCGGGAGAGTTTTGTACAATGAGCAGTTCTTC. It specifies CASSPSGRVLYNEQFF.